The 26 T cell receptor beta chains reported below all come from one sample, sequenced in a study of regulatory T cells in long-lasting Graves disease. Time point specified: persistent/refractory GD, antithyroid drugs over 5 years with positive TRAb. Extracted PBMC RNA gave rise to the TCR library. Libraries of TCR beta came from iRepertoire HTBI primers plus Arm-PCR of CDR3 regions. A single record per CDR3 protein comes from TCRdb applying MiXCR to the multiplex PCR reads. The sample holds some 300,000 distinct CDR3 sequences; roughly a fifth are singletons and the top ten take roughly 56%. The starting material was peripheral blood mononuclear cells (PBMCs), obtained when the disease was refractory, from a patient treated with antithyroid drugs. These receptors all stem from a female donor with Graves disease.

This clonotype was seen many times. V is TRBV27 and J is TRBJ1-5, with TRBD1 matching over 9 bases. Germline CDR1 reads MNHEY; CDR2 reads SMNVEV (reference sequence). This CDR3 comprises 15 residues. The ends lost 3 bases at V and 1 base at J; junction bases unmatched: 1. The CDR3 region is CASSFGTGSNQPQHF. The CDR3 nucleotides are TGTGCCAGCAGTTTTGGGACAGGGAGCAATCAGCCCCAGCATTTT.

This clonotype was observed many times. The V gene is TRBV5-1, the J gene TRBJ2-7; TRBD1 agrees at 8 bases. With V trimmed by 5 bases and J by 2 bases, 6 bases remained unmatched. Germline CDR1 is SGHRS and CDR2 is YFSETQ. The CDR3 consists of 14 residues. The CDR3 here is CASRFDRGPYEQYF. CDR3 coding DNA: TGCGCCAGCAGATTCGACAGGGGACCCTACGAGCAGTACTTC. Full variable domain (missing parts from reference TRBV5-1 and TRBJ2-7): KAGVTQTPRYLIKTRGQQVTLSCSPISGHRSVSWYQQTPGQGLQFLFEYFSETQRNKGNFPGRFSGRQFSNSRSEMNVSTLELGDSALYLCASRFDRGPYEQYFGPGTRLTVT.

Ten or more counts support this clonotype. The chain couples TRBV4-1 to TRBJ1-4; no clear D gene. Deletions cut 1 base from V and 5 bases from J, with 11 bases between. Per germline, CDR1 MGHRA and CDR2 YSYEKL. The CDR3 has 15 amino acids. CDR3 sequence: CASSQVETGNEKLFF. The CDR3 DNA is TGCGCCAGCAGCCAAGTCGAGACCGGAAATGAAAAACTGTTTTTT.

This clonotype was counted many times. This rearrangement joins TRBV6-5 to TRBJ1-1, with D unresolved. The CDR3 contains 13 residues. CDR1 is MNHEY, CDR2 SVGAGI, per germline. Trimming stripped 2 bases from V and 7 bases from J, with 11 bases between. Here the CDR3 DNA reads TGTGCCAGCAGTTACGTTTCTGCGAGTGAAGCTTTCTTT. The encoded protein is CASSYVSASEAFF.

This clonotype was counted ten times or more. The rearrangement uses TRBV7-2 and TRBJ2-5, with TRBD2 as a possible D gene (6 bases). The length of the CDR3 is 15 residues. Germline CDR1 is SGHTA and CDR2 is FQGNSA. V shed 4 bases and J shed 5 bases, with 17 bases lying between them. CDR3 nucleotides: TGTGCCAGCAGCTCCCCTAGAAGTGCGGGGGAGACCCAGTACTTC. This codes for CASSSPRSAGETQYF.

This clonotype was observed a handful of times. Since a much larger clone is just one base distant, this may be a read error. This chain connects TRBV3-1 to TRBJ1-1, with TRBD1 matching 7 bases. Germline loops: CDR1 LGHDT, CDR2 YNNKEL (reference sequence). This CDR3 contains 15 residues. Unmatched junction bases numbered 15, after V lost 0 bases and J lost 14 bases. In nucleotides, the CDR3 is TGTGCCAGCAGCCAAGATCGAGACAGGGCTACCGGGGTGTTCTTT. Translated: CASSQDRDRATGVFF. The whole variable domain, remainder taken from reference TRBV3-1 and TRBJ1-1, is DTAVSQTPKYLVTQMGNDKSIKCEQNLGHDTMYWYKQDSKKFLKIMFSYNNKELIINETVPNRFSPKSPDKAHLNLHINSLELGDSAVYFCASSQDRDRATGVFFGQGTRLTVV.

The chain employs TRBV5-1 and TRBJ1-3, with D unresolved. Trimming took off 1 base at V and 0 bases at J, with 14 bases between the two ends. CDR1 SGHRS and CDR2 YFSETQ come from the germline V gene. This CDR3 is built from 17 residues. The CDR3 nucleotides read TGCGCCAGCAGCTTGAATCCGAAGGGTCTCTCTGGAAACACCATATATTTT. It codes for CASSLNPKGLSGNTIYF.

This clonotype was seen more than once but under ten times. The gene calls are TRBV12-3 or TRBV12-4 and TRBJ2-2; a possible D gene is TRBD2 (6 bases). CDR3 length: 14 amino acids. Trimming stripped 2 bases from V and 3 bases from J, with 7 bases between. CDR3 nucleotides: TGTGCCAGCAGTTTAAGGAGGGACACCGGGGAGCTGTTTTTT. Its protein is CASSLRRDTGELFF.

This clonotype was seen repeatedly, ten times or more. V and J are TRBV28 and TRBJ1-1, with a weak D call TRBD1 (5 bases). Germline-derived CDR1 and CDR2 are MDHEN and SYDVKM. The CDR3 totals 12 residues. Between the trimmed V and J ends, which lost 7 bases and 7 bases, there was a span of 13 bases. The CDR3 coding sequence is TGTGCCAGCAATCCTGGGGGGGATGAAGCTTTCTTT. Its translation: CASNPGGDEAFF.

Turning to this clonotype: A read error may be the cause here, since a much bigger clone is one base away. The rearrangement joins TRBV27 to TRBJ2-7, with unresolved D. The CDR3 has 14 residues. Germline CDR1 is MNHEY and CDR2 is SMNVEV (reference sequence). V was shortened by 3 bases and J by 7 bases, with 16 bases between the two germline ends. CDR3: CASSFSGPMGEQYF. The CDR3 DNA sequence: TGTGCCAGCAGTTTCTCGGGCCCCATGGGGGAGCAGTACTTC.

This clonotype was observed at least ten times. The CDR3 region has the DNA TGTGCCAGCAGCCTTGACAGGGAGTTCAATCAGCCCCAGCATTTT. This sequence encodes CASSLDREFNQPQHF. The chain links TRBV28 to TRBJ1-5; 7 nucleotides agree with TRBD1. V lost 6 bases and J lost 3; bases outside the gene matches: 8. This CDR3 has 15 residues. In germline, CDR1 is MDHEN, CDR2 SYDVKM.

The genes are TRBV29-1 and TRBJ2-7, with 12 bases matching TRBD2. Germline lookup yields CDR1 SQVTM and CDR2 ANQGSEA. J lost 1 base, V lost 3 bases, and 1 base had no gene match. The CDR3 is 14 amino acids. The CDR3 is CSVDGLAGSYEQYF. Here the CDR3 DNA reads TGCAGCGTTGATGGACTAGCGGGATCCTACGAGCAGTACTTC.

V usage is TRBV28 and J usage is TRBJ1-3; weak D call: TRBD1 (6 bases). With 4 bases removed from V and 0 bases from J, the gap between germline ends came to 13 bases. Per germline, CDR1 MDHEN and CDR2 SYDVKM. This CDR3 is 16 amino acids long. The CDR3 DNA reads as TGTGCCAGCAGTTACTCCCGACAGGACTCTGGAAACACCATATATTTT. It yields the protein CASSYSRQDSGNTIYF.

This clonotype was recorded many times. The V call is TRBV29-1, the J call TRBJ1-1; no clear D. Trimming left V 5 bases short and J 4 bases short, with 8 bases between. CDR1 and CDR2 from the germline V gene are SQVTM and ANQGSEA. This CDR3 is 11 amino acids long. This CDR3 reads CSVRVGTEAFF. CDR3 nucleotides: TGCAGCGTTCGGGTTGGCACTGAAGCTTTCTTT.

The chain carries TRBV28 and TRBJ2-4; unclear D gene. V lost 1 base and J 8 bases, leaving 6 bases between the germline ends. This CDR3 has 12 amino acids. Germline CDR1 reads MDHEN; CDR2 reads SYDVKM. The CDR3 loop reads CASSLSSDIQYF. CDR3 in DNA: TGTGCCAGCAGTTTATCGTCGGACATTCAGTACTTC.

This sequence joins TRBV25-1 and TRBJ2-7, with 8 bases fitting TRBD1. This CDR3 spans 14 amino acids. Germline CDR1 and CDR2: MGHDK and SYGVNS. V dropped 3 bases and J dropped 4; count of bases not matched to a gene: 5. CDR3 bases: TGTGCCAGCAGTGATGCCGGGACAGGTTACGAGCAGTACTTC. Its protein product is CASSDAGTGYEQYF.

The chain employs TRBV6-9 and TRBJ2-2; D gene uncertain. The V gene's germline CDR1 is MNHGY and CDR2 SVAAGI. The CDR3 is made up of 15 amino acids. Trimming pared 3 bases from V and 0 bases from J, leaving 8 bases between. CDR3 DNA: TGTGCCAGCAGTTACTTGTCCACGAACACCGGGGAGCTGTTTTTT. It codes for CASSYLSTNTGELFF.

V and J are TRBV4-3 and TRBJ2-7; the match to TRBD2 covers 7 bases. J lost 2 bases, V lost 0 bases, and 10 bases had no gene match. The CDR3 consists of 17 residues. The germline V gene has CDR1 LGHNA and CDR2 YSLEER. The CDR3 region is CASSQETGGLGAYEQYF. CDR3 in DNA: TGCGCCAGCAGCCAAGAAACAGGCGGACTAGGGGCCTACGAGCAGTACTTC.

This clonotype was picked up many times. The CDR3 coding sequence is TGTGCCACCTCCTTAGGACTTTTCTACGAGCAGTACTTC. Amino acid sequence: CATSLGLFYEQYF. This chain connects TRBV12-3 or TRBV12-4 to TRBJ2-7; D is possibly TRBD2 (5 bases). Trimming shortened V by 10 bases and J by 3 bases, and 16 bases separated the two germline ends. This CDR3 spans 13 amino acids.

This clonotype was seen ten or more times. The V and J genes are TRBV20-1 and TRBJ2-5; D is ambiguous. Trimming took off 0 bases at V and 2 bases at J, with 7 bases between the two ends. Germline CDR1 is DFQATT and CDR2 is SNEGSKA (reference sequence). The CDR3 has 13 amino acids. The CDR3 loop is CSARERFQETQYF. CDR3 in DNA: TGCAGTGCTAGAGAGCGGTTTCAAGAGACCCAGTACTTC.

This clonotype was observed at least ten times. The chain uses TRBV6-1 and TRBJ1-2; the D is unclear. The germline V gene encodes CDR1 MNHNS and CDR2 SASEGT. V was cut by 6 bases and J by 2 bases, with 13 bases left in between. The CDR3 extends over 14 amino acids. The CDR3 region is CASRLHGRNYGYTF. The CDR3 coding sequence is TGTGCCAGCAGACTACACGGACGGAACTATGGCTACACCTTC.

The sample holds many counts of this clonotype. The chain combines TRBV7-2 with TRBJ2-7; 9 bases align to TRBD2. Trimming took 0 bases from V and 3 from J; bases not matched to a gene: 9. CDR3 size: 17 residues. Per germline, CDR1 SGHTA and CDR2 FQGNSA. CDR3 in amino acids: CASSLARAGGQLYEQYF. CDR3 DNA sequence: TGTGCCAGCAGCTTAGCGCGGGCGGGGGGGCAACTCTACGAGCAGTACTTC.

The chain is built from TRBV30 and TRBJ2-7, with a tentative D call TRBD1 (6 bases). CDR1 and CDR2 from the germline V gene are GTSNPN and SVGIG (reference sequence). The length of the CDR3 is 13 residues. V gave up 2 bases and J gave up 2 bases, with 10 bases separating them. The CDR3 DNA reads TGTGCCTGGAGTCCAGGGGTAACCTACGAGCAGTACTTC. Its protein is CAWSPGVTYEQYF.

This rearrangement joins TRBV6-1 to TRBJ2-7; 10 nucleotides line up with TRBD1. The V gene end was trimmed by 7 bases and the J gene end by 7 bases; junction bases not matched to a gene: 13. CDR1 is MNHNS and CDR2 is SASEGT in the germline V gene. The CDR3 has 15 residues. Here the CDR3 reads CASNSRDRGRREQYF. The CDR3 DNA reads as TGTGCCAGCAATTCCCGGGACAGGGGTCGGCGGGAGCAGTACTTC.

This clonotype was picked up many times. The rearrangement uses TRBV6-2 or TRBV6-3 and TRBJ2-7; 10 bases are shared with TRBD2. V gave up 7 bases and J gave up 1 base; unmatched junction bases: 7. CDR3 length: 15 residues. Germline lookup yields CDR1 MNHEY and CDR2 SVGEGT. CDR3 DNA: TGTGCCAGCACCCCCAGCGGGAGGGGATCCTACGAGCAGTACTTC. It encodes CASTPSGRGSYEQYF.

The sample holds a few counts of this clonotype. This rearrangement joins TRBV20-1 to TRBJ1-2; D may be TRBD1 (5 bases). Germline CDR1 DFQATT, CDR2 SNEGSKA (reference sequence). CDR3 length: 15 amino acids. Trimming stripped 1 base from V and 3 bases from J, with 15 bases between. CDR3 sequence: CSARAPTEGDYGYTF. The CDR3 bases are TGCAGTGCTAGAGCCCCTACGGAAGGGGACTATGGCTACACCTTC.